These 2 T cell receptor beta chains were sequenced from one sample in a study of cytomegalovirus exposure and HLA in healthy donors. Both 60 Vbeta primers and 13 Jbeta primers went into the PCR. Profiling relied on immunoSEQ multiplex PCR, and the TCRdb table lists in-frame clones only, not all of them. This table has 65,000 or so clones, over 50% appearing once. The sample comprised PBMCs. These receptors were collected from a man under 40 in good health and CMV-seronegative.

This clone has more than one count but fewer than ten. V and J are TRBV6-5 and TRBJ2-1, with TRBD2 as a possible D gene (7 bases). CDR3 length equals 16 residues. V dropped 1 base and J dropped 1 base, with 11 bases sitting between them. Per germline, CDR1 MNHEY and CDR2 SVGAGI. CDR3 DNA: TGTGCCAGCAGTTACTGGGGGGGCAGTTCCTACAATGAGCAGTTCTTC. Protein product: CASSYWGGSSYNEQFF.

The V and J genes are TRBV5-4 and TRBJ2-5; weak D call: TRBD2 (5 bases). Trimming cost V 3 bases and J 7 bases, with 10 bases left between them. CDR3 size: 12 residues. CDR1 is SGHNT, CDR2 YYREEE, per germline (reference sequence). Written as DNA, the CDR3 is TGTGCCAGCAGCTCGTGGGCGGGGACCCAGTACTTC. This translates into CASSSWAGTQYF.